The 32 T cell receptor beta chains below were found in one sample sequenced in a study of early T cells in non-severe SARS-CoV-2 infection. TCRdb used MiXCR to reprocess the 5' RACE reads, holding one entry per CDR3 protein. The data contain some 81,000 distinct CDR3 sequences, over 8.5% of them singletons. The sample was whole blood. These receptors were obtained from an adult who was a healthcare worker with PCR-confirmed SARS-CoV-2 infection or an uninfected control (not recorded which).

This clonotype was counted a few times. This chain connects TRBV30 to TRBJ2-3; 10 positions agree with TRBD2. CDR1 is GTSNPN, CDR2 SVGIG, per germline (reference sequence). J gave up 0 bases and V 3 bases, and 0 bases lay outside the gene matches. CDR3 length: 14 residues. The CDR3 sequence is CAWRTSGSTDTQYF. The CDR3 DNA reads TGTGCCTGGAGGACTAGCGGGAGCACAGATACGCAGTATTTT.

This clonotype was found many times. The V gene is TRBV5-1, the J gene TRBJ2-2; D uncertain. CDR3 length: 15 residues. The V gene's germline CDR1 is SGHRS and CDR2 YFSETQ. Trimming took off 2 bases at V and 4 bases at J, with 12 bases between the two ends. The CDR3 here is CASSFSGTFTGELFF. DNA for the CDR3: TGCGCCAGCAGCTTCTCAGGAACTTTCACCGGGGAGCTGTTTTTT.

This clonotype was detected a few times. The chain combines TRBV27 with TRBJ2-6, with D possibly TRBD1 on 5 matching bases. Germline CDR1 reads MNHEY; CDR2 reads SMNVEV (reference sequence). V was trimmed by 3 bases and J by 9 bases, leaving 15 bases between them. There are 15 residues in the CDR3. The CDR3 DNA sequence: TGTGCCAGCAGTTTCCTCCCCAGGGATGACAACGTCCTGACTTTC. Protein product: CASSFLPRDDNVLTF.

This clonotype has just a few counts. The rearrangement links TRBV9 to TRBJ1-6; D call uncertain. The CDR3 is made up of 14 amino acids. Germline CDR1 reads SGDLS; CDR2 reads YYNGEE. The V end was cut by 0 bases, the J end by 2 bases, with 3 bases between. Here the CDR3 DNA reads TGTGCCAGCAGCGTAGAGGCCTATAATTCACCCCTCCACTTT. Residues: CASSVEAYNSPLHF.

This clonotype has just a few counts. The CDR3 is CASSSPRTVSNQPQHF. The CDR3 DNA sequence: TGTGCCAGCAGTTCCCCCCGGACAGTTAGCAATCAGCCCCAGCATTTT. The V call is TRBV28, the J call TRBJ1-5; perhaps TRBD1 as D (6 bases). With 4 bases removed from V and 0 bases from J, the gap between germline ends came to 13 bases. Per the germline V gene, CDR1 is MDHEN and CDR2 is SYDVKM. The CDR3 loop spans 16 amino acids.

There are many counts of this clonotype. The chain recombines TRBV7-9 with TRBJ2-1, with D unclear. This CDR3 comprises 13 residues. The germline V gene encodes CDR1 SEHNR and CDR2 FQNEAQ (reference sequence). Between the trimmed V and J ends, which lost 4 bases and 5 bases, there was a span of 9 bases. The CDR3 loop is CASSSRVDNEQFF. In DNA form, the CDR3 reads TGTGCCAGCAGCTCCCGCGTTGACAATGAGCAGTTCTTC.

This clonotype was counted many times. The rearrangement uses TRBV7-8 and TRBJ2-1; D assignment may be TRBD1 or TRBD2 (5 bases each). Germline CDR1 SGHVS, CDR2 FQNEAQ. V was pared by 5 bases and J by 4 bases, with 15 bases between. CDR3 length: 15 amino acids. This CDR3 is CASSLRGPAYNEQFF. The CDR3 nucleotides are TGTGCCAGCAGCCTACGGGGACCTGCTTACAATGAGCAGTTCTTC. Full variable domain (outside the CDR3, taken from reference TRBV7-8 and TRBJ2-1): GAGVSQSPRYKVAKRGQDVALRCDPISGHVSLFWYQQALGQGPEFLTYFQNEAQLDKSGLPSDRFFAERPEGSVSTLKIQRTQQEDSAVYLCASSLRGPAYNEQFFGPGTRLTVL.

This clonotype showed up many times. The chain employs TRBV5-5 and TRBJ2-1, with a tentative D call TRBD2 (6 bases). CDR1 is SGHKS, CDR2 YYEKEE, per germline (reference sequence). Between the trimmed V and J ends, which lost 4 bases and 0 bases, there was a span of 17 bases. The CDR3 has 17 amino acids. The DNA of the CDR3 is TGTGCCAGCAGCCCCCTCCAGGCGGGGAGCTCCTACAATGAGCAGTTCTTC. Protein: CASSPLQAGSSYNEQFF.

This clonotype was seen at least ten times. This chain uses TRBV9 with TRBJ2-2; no reliable D call. Germline V lookup: CDR1 SGDLS, CDR2 YYNGEE. Trimming cost V 6 bases and J 0 bases, with 3 bases left between them. This CDR3 comprises 12 residues. The CDR3 DNA reads TGTGCCAGCACGTCGAACACCGGGGAGCTGTTTTTT. As protein: CASTSNTGELFF.

The genes are TRBV28 and TRBJ2-7; the match to TRBD2 covers 7 bases. Germline V CDR1 and CDR2: MDHEN, SYDVKM. V shed 3 bases and J 3 bases; nucleotides not matched to a gene: 8. This CDR3 comprises 15 residues. The CDR3 bases are TGTGCCAGCAGTTTGGGCGGGAGAACGAGCTACGAGCAGTACTTC. Its translation is CASSLGGRTSYEQYF.

This clonotype was seen at least ten times. The gene calls are TRBV3-1 and TRBJ2-1; D gene ambiguous. The V end was cut by 2 bases, the J end by 5 bases, with 7 bases between. The germline V gene has CDR1 LGHDT and CDR2 YNNKEL (reference sequence). The CDR3 is 13 amino acids. CDR3 residues: CASSQILNNEQFF. The CDR3 coding sequence is TGTGCCAGCAGCCAAATTCTTAACAATGAGCAGTTCTTC.

This clonotype appeared a few times. The chain couples TRBV11-2 to TRBJ1-2; 8 positions match TRBD1. The CDR3 length is 14 residues. Germline values: CDR1 SGHAT, CDR2 FQNNGV. V was clipped by 5 bases and J by 7 bases; unmatched bases: 9. CDR3 coding DNA: TGTGCCAGCAGCCCGGGGGACAGGATTATTGGCTACACCTTC. It specifies CASSPGDRIIGYTF.

This sequence joins TRBV20-1 and TRBJ2-7; 7 bases map to TRBD1. Germline CDR1 reads DFQATT; CDR2 reads SNEGSKA (reference sequence). V lost 5 bases, J lost 2 bases, and 6 bases stayed unmatched. The CDR3 has 13 amino acids. The CDR3 loop reads CSASGTATYEQYF. The CDR3, as DNA: TGCAGTGCTTCCGGGACAGCGACCTACGAGCAGTACTTC.

The chain carries TRBV27 and TRBJ2-1; no definite D call. Germline values: CDR1 MNHEY, CDR2 SMNVEV (reference sequence). This CDR3 comprises 14 residues. V dropped 3 bases and J dropped 6 bases, with 12 bases sitting between them. CDR3 bases: TGTGCCAGCAGTTTTTTTCTAGAAAGCAATGAGCAGTTCTTC. This translates into CASSFFLESNEQFF.

This clonotype was seen more than once but under ten times. The V gene is TRBV15, the J gene TRBJ1-3; D is uncertain. Germline CDR1 LNHNV, CDR2 YYDKDF (reference sequence). The V and J ends lost 1 base and 4 bases respectively, with 14 bases between them. This CDR3 spans 16 amino acids. CDR3 sequence: CATSRGREGSGNTIYF. CDR3 bases: TGTGCCACCAGCAGAGGTCGGGAGGGCAGCGGAAACACCATATATTTT.

This clonotype was counted between two and nine times. The rearrangement links TRBV27 to TRBJ2-3; TRBD2 matches 9 bases. The J segment lost 6 bases and the V segment lost 5 bases, leaving 12 bases of the junction unmatched. CDR1 is MNHEY, CDR2 SMNVEV, per germline (reference sequence). CDR3 length: 16 residues. This CDR3 is CASSAPGLAGPDTQYF. CDR3 DNA sequence: TGTGCCAGCAGTGCCCCGGGGCTAGCGGGACCGGATACGCAGTATTTT.

This clonotype was seen ten or more times. The gene calls are TRBV30 and TRBJ1-5; possibly TRBD1 for D (5 bases). Germline V gives CDR1 GTSNPN, CDR2 SVGIG (reference sequence). V shed 2 bases and J shed 7 bases, with 12 bases lying between them. The CDR3 has 13 residues. The CDR3 nucleotides are TGTGCCTGGAGTTTAGGACAAGAGCAGCCCCAGCATTTT. Its protein is CAWSLGQEQPQHF. The variable domain in full, completed from reference TRBV30 and TRBJ1-5, reads SQTIHQWPATLVQPVGSPLSLECTVEGTSNPNLYWYRQAAGRGLQLLFYSVGIGQISSEVPQNLSASRPQDRQFILSSKKLLLSDSGFYLCAWSLGQEQPQHFGDGTRLSIL.

This clonotype has ten or more counts. V is TRBV7-2 and J is TRBJ2-7, with 9 bases fitting TRBD2. Germline V gives CDR1 SGHTA, CDR2 FQGNSA. V gave up 0 bases and J gave up 3 bases; unmatched junction bases: 3. The CDR3 runs 15 residues. The CDR3 protein is CASSLAPSGDYEQYF. As DNA, the CDR3 is TGTGCCAGCAGCTTAGCGCCTAGCGGGGACTACGAGCAGTACTTC.

CDR3 protein: CASSPAGSPLNEQFF. The CDR3 nucleotides are TGTGCCAGCAGTCCCGCCGGGTCACCCCTCAATGAGCAGTTCTTC. The chain carries TRBV6-2 or TRBV6-3 and TRBJ2-1; unclear D gene. The germline V gene encodes CDR1 MNHEY and CDR2 SVGEGT. The CDR3 runs to 15 residues. Between the trimmed V and J ends, which lost 5 bases and 6 bases, there was a span of 17 bases.

Notes on this clonotype: With a much larger clone just one base away, this may be a read error. This chain links TRBV24-1 with TRBJ2-1; a weak D match, TRBD1 (6 bases). Germline values: CDR1 KGHDR, CDR2 SFDVKD. This CDR3 region has 13 residues. CDR3 amino acids: CASRGNSGNEQFF. CDR3 DNA sequence: TGTGCCTCCAGGGGTAACTCAGGGAATGAGCAGTTCTTC.

This clonotype has a handful of counts. The rearrangement joins TRBV28 to TRBJ2-7; TRBD1 is a possible D gene (6 bases). CDR1 and CDR2 (germline): MDHEN, SYDVKM. V lost 6 bases and J lost 2, with 11 bases in between. There are 13 residues in the CDR3. The CDR3 sequence: CASSRTATYEQYF. In DNA, the CDR3 is TGTGCCAGCAGCCGGACAGCGACCTACGAGCAGTACTTC.

The chain carries TRBV28 and TRBJ1-2; 8 positions match TRBD1. The germline gives CDR1 MDHEN, CDR2 SYDVKM. The CDR3 is made up of 16 amino acids. Losses at the gene ends were 5 bases for V and 1 base for J; bases not matched to a gene: 9. CDR3 protein: CASSPGTGSVNYGYTF. The CDR3, as DNA: TGTGCCAGCAGTCCCGGGACAGGCAGTGTTAACTATGGCTACACCTTC.

V is TRBV6-1 and J is TRBJ2-3, with D hard to call. The CDR3 is 12 amino acids. V lost 4 bases and J 6 bases, leaving 8 bases between the germline ends. CDR1 is MNHNS, CDR2 SASEGT, per germline. Here the CDR3 reads CASSVRWDTQYF. As DNA, the CDR3 is TGTGCCAGCAGTGTAAGATGGGATACGCAGTATTTT.

The CDR3 reads CASSDAPEYSGNTIYF. CDR3 bases: TGTGCCAGCAGTGACGCCCCCGAATACTCTGGAAACACCATATATTTT. The chain carries TRBV6-1 and TRBJ1-3; no firm D call. The germline V gene encodes CDR1 MNHNS and CDR2 SASEGT. CDR3 size: 16 residues. Trimming stripped 3 bases from V and 0 bases from J, with 12 bases between.

For the CDR3, the DNA is TGTGCCAGCAGTTTGACAGGGGAAGTCTCGGTGAGCAATCAGCCCCAGCATTTT. Protein product: CASSLTGEVSVSNQPQHF. This sequence joins TRBV6-6 and TRBJ1-5, with 8 bases matching TRBD1. The CDR3 has 18 residues. Trimming cost V 4 bases and J 1 base; bases outside gene matches: 12. CDR1 and CDR2 (germline): MNHNY, SVGAGI (reference sequence).

This clonotype came up many times. This chain uses TRBV9 with TRBJ2-2; D ambiguous. V shed 0 bases and J shed 1 base, with 4 bases lying between them. CDR1 and CDR2 (germline): SGDLS, YYNGEE. This CDR3 region has 14 residues. In nucleotides, the CDR3 is TGTGCCAGCAGCGTAGGACAGAACACCGGGGAGCTGTTTTTT. Residues: CASSVGQNTGELFF.

At least ten counts were recorded for this clonotype. The chain combines TRBV7-9 with TRBJ1-1; D is uncertain. The CDR3 is 13 amino acids. V gave up 4 bases and J gave up 0 bases, with 6 bases separating them. Per the germline V gene, CDR1 is SEHNR and CDR2 is FQNEAQ (reference sequence). CDR3 in amino acids: CASSSLVNTEAFF. CDR3 sequence (DNA): TGTGCCAGCAGCTCCCTCGTGAACACTGAAGCTTTCTTT.

This clonotype was detected many times. The chain recombines TRBV6-2 or TRBV6-3 with TRBJ2-1; D assignment may be TRBD1 or TRBD2 (5 bases each). The germline V gene encodes CDR1 MNHEY and CDR2 SVGEGT. This CDR3 is 15 amino acids long. Trimming took 6 bases from V and 0 from J, leaving 12 bases between them. CDR3 sequence reads: CASRPGTISYNEQFF. The CDR3 DNA reads TGTGCCAGCAGACCCGGGACCATCTCCTACAATGAGCAGTTCTTC.

This clonotype appeared many times. This chain joins TRBV27 and TRBJ1-5; D gene ambiguous. The CDR3 runs 15 residues. Germline V lookup: CDR1 MNHEY, CDR2 SMNVEV (reference sequence). Trimming took 6 bases from V and 5 from J, leaving 17 bases between them. This CDR3 reads CASRSNSLIHQPQHF. In DNA form, the CDR3 reads TGTGCCAGCAGAAGTAACAGCTTAATTCATCAGCCCCAGCATTTT.

This clonotype was counted at least ten times. Here the CDR3 DNA reads TGTGCCAGCAGCTCGGAGGGGACCCAGTACTTC. Amino acids: CASSSEGTQYF. The chain has TRBV7-9 and TRBJ2-5; possibly TRBD2 for D (6 bases). The CDR3 totals 11 residues. With 4 bases removed from V and 7 bases from J, the gap between germline ends came to 7 bases. The germline V gene has CDR1 SEHNR and CDR2 FQNEAQ (reference sequence).

The rearrangement joins TRBV7-3 to TRBJ2-2, with a possible D match to TRBD2 (7 bases). Looked up from germline, CDR1 is SGHTA and CDR2 is FQGTGA. V shed 1 base and J shed 3 bases, with 15 bases lying between them. CDR3 length: 17 amino acids. The CDR3 region has the DNA TGTGCCAGCAGCTTAAGTCCGGGGGGCTTGGACACCGGGGAGCTGTTTTTT. Its translation: CASSLSPGGLDTGELFF.

This clonotype was detected ten times or more. The chain has TRBV25-1 and TRBJ2-7; no clear D. The length of the CDR3 is 13 residues. Germline V gives CDR1 MGHDK, CDR2 SYGVNS. V was clipped by 3 bases and J by 3 bases, with 9 bases between them. CDR3 sequence (DNA): TGTGCCAGCAGTGATGACCCTAACTACGAGCAGTACTTC. Translating it yields CASSDDPNYEQYF.